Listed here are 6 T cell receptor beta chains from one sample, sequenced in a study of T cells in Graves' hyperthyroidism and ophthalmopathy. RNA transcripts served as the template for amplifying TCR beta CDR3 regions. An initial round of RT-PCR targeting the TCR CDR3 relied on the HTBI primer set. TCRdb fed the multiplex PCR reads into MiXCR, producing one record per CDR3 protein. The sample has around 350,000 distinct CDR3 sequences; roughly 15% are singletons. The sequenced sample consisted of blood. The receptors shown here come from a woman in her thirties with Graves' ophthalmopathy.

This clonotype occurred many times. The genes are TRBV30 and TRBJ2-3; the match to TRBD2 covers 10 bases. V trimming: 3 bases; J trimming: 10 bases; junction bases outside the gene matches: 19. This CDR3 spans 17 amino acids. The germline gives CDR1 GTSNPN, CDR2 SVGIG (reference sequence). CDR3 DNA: TGTGCCTGGAGGAAGTCGATAGCGGGGGGCATACCCATCCCGCAGTATTTT. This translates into CAWRKSIAGGIPIPQYF.

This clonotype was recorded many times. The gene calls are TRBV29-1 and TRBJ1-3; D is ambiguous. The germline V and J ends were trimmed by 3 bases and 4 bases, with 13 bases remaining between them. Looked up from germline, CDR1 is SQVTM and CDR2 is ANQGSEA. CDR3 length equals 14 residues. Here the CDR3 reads CSVETGSGGNTIYF. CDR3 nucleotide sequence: TGCAGCGTTGAGACGGGGAGCGGCGGAAACACCATATATTTT.

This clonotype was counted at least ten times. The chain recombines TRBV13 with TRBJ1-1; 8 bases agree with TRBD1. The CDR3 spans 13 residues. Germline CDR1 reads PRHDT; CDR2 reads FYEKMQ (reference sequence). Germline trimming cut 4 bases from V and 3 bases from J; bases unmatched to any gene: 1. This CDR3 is CASSSGGDTEAFF. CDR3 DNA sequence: TGTGCCAGCAGCTCAGGGGGCGACACTGAAGCTTTCTTT.

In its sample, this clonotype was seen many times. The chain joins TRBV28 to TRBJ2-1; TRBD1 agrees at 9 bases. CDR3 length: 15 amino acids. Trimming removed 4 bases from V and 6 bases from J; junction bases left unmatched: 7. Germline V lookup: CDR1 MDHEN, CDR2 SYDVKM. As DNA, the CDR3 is TGTGCCAGCAGTTCCCAAACGACAGGGGGCAATGAGCAGTTCTTC. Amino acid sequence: CASSSQTTGGNEQFF.

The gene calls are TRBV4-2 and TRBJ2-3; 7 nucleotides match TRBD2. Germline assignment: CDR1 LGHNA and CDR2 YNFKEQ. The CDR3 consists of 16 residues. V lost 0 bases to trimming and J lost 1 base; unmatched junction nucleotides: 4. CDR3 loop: CASSQDHTSGTDTQYF. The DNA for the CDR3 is TGTGCCAGCAGCCAAGATCACACTAGCGGCACAGATACGCAGTATTTT.

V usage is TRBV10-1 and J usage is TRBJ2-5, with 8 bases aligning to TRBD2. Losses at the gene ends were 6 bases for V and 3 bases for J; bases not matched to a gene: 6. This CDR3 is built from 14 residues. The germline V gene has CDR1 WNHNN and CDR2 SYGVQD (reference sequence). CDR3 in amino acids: CASSRGGSEETQYF. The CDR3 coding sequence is TGCGCCAGCAGCCGGGGGGGATCGGAAGAGACCCAGTACTTC.